This T cell receptor beta chain originates from a study of blood T cell repertoires in COVID-19. Study-wide background: Acute and convalescent COVID-19 specimens originated in the United States, Italy and Spain. The cDNA or gDNA used as material had been derived from T cells, B-cell-depleted T cells, or PBMCs.

The junction had 3 bases not matched to a gene; V was cut back by 4 bases and J by 5 bases. The CDR3 runs 14 residues. Germline V gene lookup returns CDR1 LGHDT and CDR2 YNNKEL (reference sequence). Per the original data handling: Estimated nucleated cell counts came from reference gene primer amplification. Assay used: immunoSEQ multiplex PCR; TCRdb lists only in-frame clones, some missing. Clone size and V and J calls were adopted from that table, with D and trimming inferred from the DNA. Of about 220,000 clones in the sample, approximately 80% were seen once. This clone was recorded only once. The chain has TRBV3-1 (or the pseudogene TRBV3-2) and TRBJ2-4; 9 nucleotides line up with TRBD2. Material for sequencing was peripheral blood. The TCR originated in a human donor in a cohort sampled during active COVID-19. DNA of the CDR3: TGTGCCAGCAGCCCTAGCGGGAACCAAAACATTCAGTACTTC. Translated, it gives CASSPSGNQNIQYF.